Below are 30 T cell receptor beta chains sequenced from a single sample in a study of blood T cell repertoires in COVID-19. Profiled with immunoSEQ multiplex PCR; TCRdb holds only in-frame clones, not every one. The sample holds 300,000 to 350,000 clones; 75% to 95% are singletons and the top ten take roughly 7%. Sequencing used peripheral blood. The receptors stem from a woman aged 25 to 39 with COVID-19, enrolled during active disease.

CDR3 coding DNA: TGTGCCACCAGCAGAGATGGGGCCTCTGGGGCCAACGTCCTGACTTTC. As protein: CATSRDGASGANVLTF. The chain combines TRBV15 with TRBJ2-6, with D perhaps matching TRBD1 (5 bases). The germline gives CDR1 LNHNV, CDR2 YYDKDF (reference sequence). Trimming removed 0 bases at V and 0 bases at J, with 6 bases between. The CDR3 has 16 residues. Full variable domain (missing parts from reference TRBV15 and TRBJ2-6): DAMVIQNPRYQVTQFGKPVTLSCSQTLNHNVMYWYQQKSSQAPKLLFHYYDKDFNNEADTPDNFQSRRPNTSFCFLDIRSPGLGDTAMYLCATSRDGASGANVLTFGAGSRLTVL.

The CDR3 nucleotides read TGTGCCATTAAATCCCAGGGGGTGAATGAGCAGTTCTTC. Residues: CAIKSQGVNEQFF. This chain uses TRBV10-3 with TRBJ2-1; 7 positions agree with TRBD1. CDR3 length equals 13 residues. Germline CDR1 and CDR2: ENHRY and SYGVKD. J was trimmed by 7 bases and V by 9 bases; bases with no gene match: 9.

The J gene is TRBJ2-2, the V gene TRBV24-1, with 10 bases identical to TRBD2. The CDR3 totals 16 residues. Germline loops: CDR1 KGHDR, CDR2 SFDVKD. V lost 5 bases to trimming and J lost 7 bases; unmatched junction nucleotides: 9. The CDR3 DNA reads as TGTGCCACCAGTGTGGGGACTAGCGAAGGCGGCGGGGAGCTGTTTTTT. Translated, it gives CATSVGTSEGGGELFF.

CDR3 protein: CASTPAGTFGELFF. CDR3 DNA sequence: TGCGCCAGCACCCCGGCTGGGACTTTCGGTGAGCTGTTTTTT. This chain joins TRBV5-1 and TRBJ2-2; the D gene is possibly TRBD2 (6 bases). Trimming cost V 6 bases and J 11 bases, with 20 bases left between them. The CDR3 spans 14 residues. The germline CDR1 and CDR2 sequences are SGHRS and YFSETQ.

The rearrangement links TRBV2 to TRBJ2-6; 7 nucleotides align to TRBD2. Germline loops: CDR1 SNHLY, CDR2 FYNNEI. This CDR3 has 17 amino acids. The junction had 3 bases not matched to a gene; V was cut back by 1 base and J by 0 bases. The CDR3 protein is CASSEGAGVSGANVLTF. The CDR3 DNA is TGTGCCAGCAGTGAAGGGGCGGGGGTCTCTGGGGCCAACGTCCTGACTTTC.

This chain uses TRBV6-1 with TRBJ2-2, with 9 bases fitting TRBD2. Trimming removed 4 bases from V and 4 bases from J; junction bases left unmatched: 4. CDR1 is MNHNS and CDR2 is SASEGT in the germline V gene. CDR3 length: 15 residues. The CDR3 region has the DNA TGTGCCAGCAGTGCCTTAGCGGGAGTCACCGGGGAGCTGTTTTTT. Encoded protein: CASSALAGVTGELFF.

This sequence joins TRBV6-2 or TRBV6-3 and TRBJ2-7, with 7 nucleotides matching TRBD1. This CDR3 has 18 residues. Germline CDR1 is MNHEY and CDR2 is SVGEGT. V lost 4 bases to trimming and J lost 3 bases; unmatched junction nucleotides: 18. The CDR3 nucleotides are TGTGCCAGCAGTTCCTCCATAAACCGGGACAGAACTTACTACGAGCAGTACTTC. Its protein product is CASSSSINRDRTYYEQYF.

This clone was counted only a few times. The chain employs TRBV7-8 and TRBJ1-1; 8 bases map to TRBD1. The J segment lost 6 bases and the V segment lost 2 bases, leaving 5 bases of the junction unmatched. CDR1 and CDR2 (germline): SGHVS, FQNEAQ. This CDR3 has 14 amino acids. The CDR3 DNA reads TGTGCCAGCAGCTTACAGGGGGCCCGCCCTGAAGCTTTCTTT. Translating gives CASSLQGARPEAFF.

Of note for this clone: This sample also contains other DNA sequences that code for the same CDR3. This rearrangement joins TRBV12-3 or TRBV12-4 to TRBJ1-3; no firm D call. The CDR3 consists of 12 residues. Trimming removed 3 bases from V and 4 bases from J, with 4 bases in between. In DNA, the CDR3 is TGTGCCAGCAGTTTGAGGGGAAACACCATATATTTT. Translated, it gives CASSLRGNTIYF.

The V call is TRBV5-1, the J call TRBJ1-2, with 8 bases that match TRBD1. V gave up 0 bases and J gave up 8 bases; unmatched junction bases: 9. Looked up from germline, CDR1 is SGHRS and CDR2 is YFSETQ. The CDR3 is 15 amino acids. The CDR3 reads CASSLVQGDKGGYTF. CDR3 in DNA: TGCGCCAGCAGCTTGGTACAGGGGGATAAAGGAGGCTACACCTTC.

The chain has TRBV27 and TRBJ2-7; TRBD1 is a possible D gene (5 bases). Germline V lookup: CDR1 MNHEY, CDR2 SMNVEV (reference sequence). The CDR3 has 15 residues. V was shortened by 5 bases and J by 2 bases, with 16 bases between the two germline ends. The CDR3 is CASSPLWGDTYEQYF. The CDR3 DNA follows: TGTGCCAGCAGTCCTTTATGGGGCGATACCTACGAGCAGTACTTC.

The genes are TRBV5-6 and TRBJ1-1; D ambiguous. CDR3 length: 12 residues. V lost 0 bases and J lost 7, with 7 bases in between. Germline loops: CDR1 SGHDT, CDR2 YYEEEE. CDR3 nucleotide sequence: TGTGCCAGCAGCTTGGTGGAGAGTGAAGCTTTCTTT. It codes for CASSLVESEAFF.

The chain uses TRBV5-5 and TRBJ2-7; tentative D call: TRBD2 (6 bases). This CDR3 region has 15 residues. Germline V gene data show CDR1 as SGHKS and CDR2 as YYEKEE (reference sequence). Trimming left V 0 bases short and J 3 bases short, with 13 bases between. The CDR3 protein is CASSLEPGLSYEQYF. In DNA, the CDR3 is TGTGCCAGCAGCTTGGAGCCGGGACTGAGCTACGAGCAGTACTTC.

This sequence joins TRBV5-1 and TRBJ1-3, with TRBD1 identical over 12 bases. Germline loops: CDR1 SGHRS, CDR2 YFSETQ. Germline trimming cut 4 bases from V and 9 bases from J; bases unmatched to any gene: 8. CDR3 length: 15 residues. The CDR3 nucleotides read TGCGCCAGCAGCCAGGGACAGGGGGCAAGGAGCACCATATATTTT. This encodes CASSQGQGARSTIYF.

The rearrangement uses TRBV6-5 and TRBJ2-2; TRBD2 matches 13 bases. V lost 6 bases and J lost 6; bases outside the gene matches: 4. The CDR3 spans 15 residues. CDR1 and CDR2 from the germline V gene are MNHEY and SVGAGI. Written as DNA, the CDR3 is TGTGCCAGCAGGATTACTAGCGGGGGGGCCGGGGAGCTGTTTTTT. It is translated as CASRITSGGAGELFF.

The CDR3 loop reads CASKGVANTGELFF. CDR3 in DNA: TGTGCCAGCAAAGGAGTAGCGAACACCGGGGAGCTGTTTTTT. The V call is TRBV9, the J call TRBJ2-2; D gene ambiguous. The V end lost 6 bases, the J end lost 0 bases, and 9 bases lay between the germline ends. The germline gives CDR1 SGDLS, CDR2 YYNGEE. The CDR3 has 14 residues.

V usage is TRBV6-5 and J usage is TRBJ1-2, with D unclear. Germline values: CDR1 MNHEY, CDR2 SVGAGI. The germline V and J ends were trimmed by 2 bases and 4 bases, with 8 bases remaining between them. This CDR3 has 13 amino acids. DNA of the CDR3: TGTGCCAGCAGTTACGGTCGCGGCTATGGCTACACCTTC. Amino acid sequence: CASSYGRGYGYTF.

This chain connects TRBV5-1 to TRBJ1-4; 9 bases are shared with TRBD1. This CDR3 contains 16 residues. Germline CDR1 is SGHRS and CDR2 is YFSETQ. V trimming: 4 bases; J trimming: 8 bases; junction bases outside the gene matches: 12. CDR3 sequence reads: CASSGPLDRGGEKLFF. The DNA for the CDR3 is TGCGCCAGCAGCGGCCCCCTAGACAGGGGGGGAGAAAAACTGTTTTTT. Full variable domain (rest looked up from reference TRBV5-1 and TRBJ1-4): KAGVTQTPRYLIKTRGQQVTLSCSPISGHRSVSWYQQTPGQGLQFLFEYFSETQRNKGNFPGRFSGRQFSNSRSEMNVSTLELGDSALYLCASSGPLDRGGEKLFFGSGTQLSVL.

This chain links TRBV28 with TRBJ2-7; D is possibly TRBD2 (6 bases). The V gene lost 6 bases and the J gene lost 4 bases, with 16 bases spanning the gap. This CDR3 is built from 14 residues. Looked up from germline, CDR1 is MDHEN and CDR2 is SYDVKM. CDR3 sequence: CASRKTRGSYEQYF. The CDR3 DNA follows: TGTGCCAGCAGGAAGACTAGAGGTTCGTACGAGCAGTACTTC.

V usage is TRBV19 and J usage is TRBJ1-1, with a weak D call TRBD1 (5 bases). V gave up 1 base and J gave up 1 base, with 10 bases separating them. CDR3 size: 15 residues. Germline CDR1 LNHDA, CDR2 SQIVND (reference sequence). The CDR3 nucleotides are TGTGCCAGTAGTATAGGGACAAGGACGAACACTGAAGCTTTCTTT. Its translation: CASSIGTRTNTEAFF.

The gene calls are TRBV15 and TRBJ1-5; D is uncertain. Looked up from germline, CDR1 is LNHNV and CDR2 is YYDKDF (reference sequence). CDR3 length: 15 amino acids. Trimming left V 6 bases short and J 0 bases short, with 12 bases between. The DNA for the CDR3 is TGTGCCACCAGTTCTGACACGTTTAGCAATCAGCCCCAGCATTTT. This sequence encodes CATSSDTFSNQPQHF.

The CDR3 reads CASSEISGNNEQFF. The CDR3 nucleotides are TGTGCCAGCAGTGAAATTAGCGGAAACAATGAGCAGTTCTTC. The chain links TRBV2 to TRBJ2-1; possible D gene TRBD2, 6 bases. Trimming stripped 2 bases from V and 5 bases from J, with 10 bases between. The CDR3 consists of 14 residues. Germline V gene data show CDR1 as SNHLY and CDR2 as FYNNEI.

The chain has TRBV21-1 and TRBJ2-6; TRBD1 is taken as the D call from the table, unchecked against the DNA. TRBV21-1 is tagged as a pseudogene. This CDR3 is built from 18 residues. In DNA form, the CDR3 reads TGTGCCAGCAGCGGTCGGGACAGGTGTCACTCTGGGGCCAACGTCCTGACTTTC. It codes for CASSGRDRCHSGANVLTF.

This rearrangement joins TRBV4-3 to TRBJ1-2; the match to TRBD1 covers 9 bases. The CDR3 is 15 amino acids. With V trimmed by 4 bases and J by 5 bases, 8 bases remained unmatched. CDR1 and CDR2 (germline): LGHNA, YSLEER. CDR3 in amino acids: CASSRTGGAGYGYTF. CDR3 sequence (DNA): TGCGCCAGCAGCCGCACAGGGGGCGCTGGGTATGGCTACACCTTC.

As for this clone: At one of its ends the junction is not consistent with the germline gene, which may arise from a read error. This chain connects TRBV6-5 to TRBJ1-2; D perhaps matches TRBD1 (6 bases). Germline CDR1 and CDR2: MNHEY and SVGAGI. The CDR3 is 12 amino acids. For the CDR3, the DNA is TGTGCCGGGAGTAGGCCAGGGGAGAAACCCGTCTTC. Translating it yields CAGSRPGEKPVF.

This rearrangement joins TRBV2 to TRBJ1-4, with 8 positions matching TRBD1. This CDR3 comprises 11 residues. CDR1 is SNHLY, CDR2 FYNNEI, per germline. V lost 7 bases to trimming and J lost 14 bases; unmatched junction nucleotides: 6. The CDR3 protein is CASKDRGELFF. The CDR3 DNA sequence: TGTGCCAGCAAAGACAGGGGAGAGCTGTTTTTT. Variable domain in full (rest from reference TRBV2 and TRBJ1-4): EPEVTQTPSHQVTQMGQEVILRCVPISNHLYFYWYRQILGQKVEFLVSFYNNEISEKSEIFDDQFSVERPDGSNFTLKIRSTKLEDSAMYFCASKDRGELFFGSGTQLSVL.

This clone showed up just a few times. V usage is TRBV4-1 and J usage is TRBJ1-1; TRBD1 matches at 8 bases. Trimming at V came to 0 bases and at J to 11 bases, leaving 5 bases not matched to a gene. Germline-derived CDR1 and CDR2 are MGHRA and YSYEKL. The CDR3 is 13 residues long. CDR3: CASSQDTRQGAFF. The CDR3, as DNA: TGCGCCAGCAGCCAAGACACTAGACAGGGGGCTTTCTTT.

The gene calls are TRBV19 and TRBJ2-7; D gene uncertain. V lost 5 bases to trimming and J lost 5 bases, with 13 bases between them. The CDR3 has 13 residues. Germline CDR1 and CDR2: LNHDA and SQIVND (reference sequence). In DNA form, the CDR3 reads TGTGCCAGTAGTCGCACTGGTGGTCACGAGCAGTACTTC. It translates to CASSRTGGHEQYF.

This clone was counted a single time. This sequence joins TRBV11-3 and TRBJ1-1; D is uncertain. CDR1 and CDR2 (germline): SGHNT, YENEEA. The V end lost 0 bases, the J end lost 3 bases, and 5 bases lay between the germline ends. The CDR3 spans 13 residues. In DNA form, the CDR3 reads TGTGCCAGCAGCTTAGATATGTACACTGAAGCTTTCTTT. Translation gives CASSLDMYTEAFF.

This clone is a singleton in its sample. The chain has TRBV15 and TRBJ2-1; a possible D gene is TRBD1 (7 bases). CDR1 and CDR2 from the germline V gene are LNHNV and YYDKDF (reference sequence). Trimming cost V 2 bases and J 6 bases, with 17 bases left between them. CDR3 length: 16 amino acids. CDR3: CATSRQTRGLFNEQFF. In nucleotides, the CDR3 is TGTGCCACCAGCAGACAGACTAGGGGGCTTTTCAATGAGCAGTTCTTC.